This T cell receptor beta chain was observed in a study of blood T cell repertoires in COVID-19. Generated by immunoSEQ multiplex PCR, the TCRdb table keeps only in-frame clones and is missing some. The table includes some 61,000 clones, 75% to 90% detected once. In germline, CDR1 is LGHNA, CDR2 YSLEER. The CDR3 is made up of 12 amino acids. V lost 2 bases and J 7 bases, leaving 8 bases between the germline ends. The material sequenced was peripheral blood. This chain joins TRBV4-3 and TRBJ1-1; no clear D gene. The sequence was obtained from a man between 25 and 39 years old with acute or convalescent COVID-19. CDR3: CASSQTGIEAFF. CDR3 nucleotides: TGCGCCAGCAGCCAAACGGGTATTGAAGCTTTCTTT.